This T cell receptor (beta chain) was identified during a study of cytomegalovirus exposure and HLA in healthy donors. Trimming took off 2 bases at V and 1 base at J, with 18 bases between the two ends. This CDR3 region has 17 residues. Germline CDR1 is SNHLY and CDR2 is FYNNEI. Produced via immunoSEQ multiplex PCR; TCRdb's table is partial and in-frame only. The sample lists 80,000 to 95,000 clones; 93% were seen once. Specimen: PBMCs. The sequence was collected from a woman in her thirties in good health and CMV-seropositive. The chain is built from TRBV2 and TRBJ2-7; D perhaps matches TRBD1 (5 bases). The CDR3 DNA reads TGTGCCAGCAGTGAAAAAGTCGCCCTAAGGGGTTCCTACGAGCAGTACTTC. The encoded protein is CASSEKVALRGSYEQYF.